A single sample is the source of the 5 T cell receptor beta chains below, sequenced in a study of shared clonotypes between healthy human individuals. Only in-frame clones appear in the TCRdb table, and some are missing; sequencing was by immunoSEQ multiplex PCR. This table holds more than 2 million clones, almost 96% found once. The sequenced sample consisted of naive CD4+ T cells sorted from blood. Subset reported: CD45RA+ positively selected. These receptors were obtained from a man aged 18 to 29 in good health.

V is TRBV14 and J is TRBJ2-5; 10 nucleotides match TRBD2. This CDR3 has 20 amino acids. V dropped 1 base and J dropped 1; count of bases not matched to a gene: 15. Germline values: CDR1 SGHDN, CDR2 FVKESK. CDR3 nucleotides: TGTGCCAGCAGCCAAGTAAGACGCGCTAGCGGGAGAGGAGTCCAAGAGACCCAGTACTTC. Amino acids: CASSQVRRASGRGVQETQYF.

The chain uses TRBV25-1 and TRBJ1-5, with D unclear. Germline V lookup: CDR1 MGHDK, CDR2 SYGVNS. V was cut by 8 bases and J by 2 bases, with 7 bases left in between. The CDR3 runs 12 residues. This CDR3 is CASGLGNQPQHF. In DNA, the CDR3 is TGTGCCAGCGGGCTGGGCAATCAGCCCCAGCATTTT.

This chain connects TRBV7-6 to TRBJ1-1; D unresolved. Germline lookup yields CDR1 SGHVS and CDR2 FNYEAQ. Trimming cost V 6 bases and J 2 bases, with 13 bases left between them. The CDR3 contains 14 residues. CDR3 region: CASSWGRGNTEAFF. The CDR3 DNA follows: TGTGCCAGCAGTTGGGGTCGGGGAAACACTGAAGCTTTCTTT.

The rearrangement joins TRBV9 to TRBJ1-1; possible D gene TRBD1, 5 bases. The germline gives CDR1 SGDLS, CDR2 YYNGEE. V lost 0 bases and J 2 bases, leaving 14 bases between the germline ends. The length of the CDR3 is 16 residues. The CDR3 reads CASSVGGGVPNTEAFF. CDR3 sequence (DNA): TGTGCCAGCAGCGTAGGGGGAGGGGTCCCTAACACTGAAGCTTTCTTT.

This clone was seen only once. This chain uses TRBV9 with TRBJ2-1; 9 bases fit TRBD2. The CDR3 covers 15 residues. Trimming at V came to 2 bases and at J to 6 bases, leaving 6 bases not matched to a gene. CDR1 and CDR2 (germline): SGDLS, YYNGEE. In nucleotides, the CDR3 is TGTGCCAGCAGCGTCAGGACTAGCGCCATCAATGAGCAGTTCTTC. This sequence encodes CASSVRTSAINEQFF.